This T cell receptor (beta chain) was sequenced in a study of blood T cell repertoires in COVID-19. Study details: Some COVID-19 samples were acute and others convalescent; all came from the United States, Italy and Spain.

Germline V gene lookup returns CDR1 MDHEN and CDR2 SYDVKM. The CDR3 length is 12 residues. The data were produced by immunoSEQ multiplex PCR, yet TCRdb's version contains in-frame clones alone and is incomplete. This sample yields roughly 200,000 clones, of which 65% to 90% are seen a single time; over 9.5% belongs to the top ten. Concerning this clone itself: A junction end diverges from the germline sequence, so it may reflect a read error.

The receptor comes from a man aged 40-50 years who had recovered from COVID-19. The chain has TRBV28 and TRBJ2-4; 7 bases agree with TRBD1. The sample comprised PBMCs or T cells enriched from blood (not recorded which). The CDR3 loop reads CASSFSDRERHF. Written as DNA, the CDR3 is TGTGCCAGCAGTTTTAGCGACAGGGAGAGGCACTTC. The variable domain in full, with the rest retrieved from reference TRBV28 and TRBJ2-4, is DVKVTQSSRYLVKRTGEKVFLECVQDMDHENMFWYRQDPGLGLRLIYFSYDVKMKEKGDIPEGYSVSREKKERFSLILESASTNQTSMYLCASSFSDRERHFGAGTRLSVL.